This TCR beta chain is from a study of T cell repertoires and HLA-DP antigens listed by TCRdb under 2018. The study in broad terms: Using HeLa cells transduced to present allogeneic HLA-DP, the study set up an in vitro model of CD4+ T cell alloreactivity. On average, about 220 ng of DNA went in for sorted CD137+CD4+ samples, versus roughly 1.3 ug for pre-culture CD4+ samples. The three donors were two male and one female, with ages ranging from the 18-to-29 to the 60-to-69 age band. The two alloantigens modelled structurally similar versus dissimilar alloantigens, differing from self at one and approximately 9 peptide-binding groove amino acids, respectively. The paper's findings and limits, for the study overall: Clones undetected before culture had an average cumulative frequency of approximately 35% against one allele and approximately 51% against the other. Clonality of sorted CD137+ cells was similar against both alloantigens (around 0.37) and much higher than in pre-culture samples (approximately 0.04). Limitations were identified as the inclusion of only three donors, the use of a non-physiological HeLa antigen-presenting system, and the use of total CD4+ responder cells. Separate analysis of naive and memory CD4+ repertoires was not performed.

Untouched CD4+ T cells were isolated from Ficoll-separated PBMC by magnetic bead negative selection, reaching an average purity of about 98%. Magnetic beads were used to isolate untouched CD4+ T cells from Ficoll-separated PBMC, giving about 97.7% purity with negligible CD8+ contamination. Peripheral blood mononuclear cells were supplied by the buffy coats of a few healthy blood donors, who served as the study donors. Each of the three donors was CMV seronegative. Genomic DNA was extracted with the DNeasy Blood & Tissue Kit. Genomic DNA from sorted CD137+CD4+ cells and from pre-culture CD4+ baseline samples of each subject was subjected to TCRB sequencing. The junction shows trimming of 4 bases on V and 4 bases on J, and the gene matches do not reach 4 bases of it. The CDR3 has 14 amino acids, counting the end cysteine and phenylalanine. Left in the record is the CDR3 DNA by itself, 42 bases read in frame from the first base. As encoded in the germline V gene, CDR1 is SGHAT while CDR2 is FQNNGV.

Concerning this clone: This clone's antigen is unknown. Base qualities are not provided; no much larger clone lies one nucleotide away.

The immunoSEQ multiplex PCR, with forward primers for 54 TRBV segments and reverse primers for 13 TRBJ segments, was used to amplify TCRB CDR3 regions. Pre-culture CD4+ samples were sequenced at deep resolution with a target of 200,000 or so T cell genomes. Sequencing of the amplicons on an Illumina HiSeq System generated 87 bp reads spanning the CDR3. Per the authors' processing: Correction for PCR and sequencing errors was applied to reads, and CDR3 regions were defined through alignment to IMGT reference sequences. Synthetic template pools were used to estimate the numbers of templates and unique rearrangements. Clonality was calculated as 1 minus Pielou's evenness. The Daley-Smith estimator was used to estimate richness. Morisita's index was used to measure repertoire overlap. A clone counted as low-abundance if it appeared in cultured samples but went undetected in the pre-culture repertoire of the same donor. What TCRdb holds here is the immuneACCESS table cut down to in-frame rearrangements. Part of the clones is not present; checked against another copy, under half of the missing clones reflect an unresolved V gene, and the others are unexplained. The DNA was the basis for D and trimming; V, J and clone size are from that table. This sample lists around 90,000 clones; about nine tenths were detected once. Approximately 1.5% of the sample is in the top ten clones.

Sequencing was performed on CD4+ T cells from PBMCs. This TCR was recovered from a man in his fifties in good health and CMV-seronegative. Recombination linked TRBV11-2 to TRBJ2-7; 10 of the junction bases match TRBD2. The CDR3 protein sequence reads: CASSSAGGQYEQYF. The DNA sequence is TGTGCCAGCAGCTCAGCGGGAGGGCAATACGAGCAGTACTTC.